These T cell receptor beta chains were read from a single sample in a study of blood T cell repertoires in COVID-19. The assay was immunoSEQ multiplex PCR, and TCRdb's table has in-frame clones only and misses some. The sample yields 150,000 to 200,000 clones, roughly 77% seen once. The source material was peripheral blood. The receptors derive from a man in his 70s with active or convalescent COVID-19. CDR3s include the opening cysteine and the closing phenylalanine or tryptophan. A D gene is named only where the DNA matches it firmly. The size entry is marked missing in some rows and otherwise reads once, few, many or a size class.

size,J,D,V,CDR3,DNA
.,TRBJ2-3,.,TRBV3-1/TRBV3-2,CASSQGVRQATQYF,TGTGCCAGCAGCCAAGGTGTACGCCAGGCTACGCAGTATTTT
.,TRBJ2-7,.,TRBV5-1,CASSPQGQTFYEQYF,TGCGCCAGCAGCCCCCAAGGACAGACCTTTTACGAGCAGTACTTC
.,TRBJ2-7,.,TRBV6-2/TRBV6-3,CASSYSPLGDYEQYF,TGTGCCAGCAGTTACTCTCCCCTAGGGGACTACGAGCAGTACTTC
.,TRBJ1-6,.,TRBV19,CASSFGQPNSPLHF,TGTGCCAGTAGTTTCGGACAACCGAATTCACCCCTCCACTTT
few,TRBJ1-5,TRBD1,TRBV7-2,CASSFSTGFSNQPQHF,TGTGCCAGCAGCTTCTCGACAGGGTTTAGCAATCAGCCCCAGCATTTT
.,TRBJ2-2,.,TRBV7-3,CASSLAAHTGELFF,TGTGCCAGCAGCTTAGCGGCCCACACCGGGGAGCTGTTTTTT
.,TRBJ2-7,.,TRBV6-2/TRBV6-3,CASSYVRGYEQYF,TGTGCCAGCAGTTACGTTCGGGGGTACGAGCAGTACTTC
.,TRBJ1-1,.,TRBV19,CASSRLGDEAFF,TGTGCCAGTAGCCGGTTAGGGGATGAAGCTTTCTTT
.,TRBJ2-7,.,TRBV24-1,CATSDKDSKLSEQYF,TGTGCCACCAGTGACAAGGACAGCAAGCTAAGCGAGCAGTACTTC
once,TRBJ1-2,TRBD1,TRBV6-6,CASTYPGQGQGGYTF,TGTGCCAGCACCTATCCGGGACAGGGGCAGGGTGGCTACACCTTC
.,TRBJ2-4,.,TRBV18,CASSQTQAKNIQYF,TGTGCCAGCTCACAAACACAAGCCAAAAACATTCAGTACTTC
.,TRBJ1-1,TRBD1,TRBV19,CASSIPYNRDRAFF,TGTGCCAGTAGTATACCCTATAACAGGGACAGAGCTTTCTTT